This T cell receptor beta chain comes out of a study of cytomegalovirus exposure and HLA in healthy donors. 13 Jbeta primers and 60 Vbeta primers were used for the PCR. Method: immunoSEQ multiplex PCR; TCRdb's copy keeps in-frame clones and lacks some. The sample contains fewer than 70,000 clones, approximately 73% of which appear only once. The CDR3 extends over 16 amino acids. CDR1 and CDR2 from the germline V gene are SEHNR and FQNEAQ (reference sequence). V lost 0 bases, J lost 0 bases, and 10 bases lay in between. The gene calls are TRBV7-9 and TRBJ2-3; D is perhaps TRBD1 (5 bases). The clonotype was recovered from a man aged 45-65 years in good health and CMV-seronegative. Sequenced material: PBMCs. The CDR3 region has the DNA TGTGCCAGCAGCTTAGCCGTGCAGGGAAGCACAGATACGCAGTATTTT. It encodes CASSLAVQGSTDTQYF. Full variable domain (remainder filled in from reference TRBV7-9 and TRBJ2-3): DTGVSQNPRHKITKRGQNVTFRCDPISEHNRLYWYRQTLGQGPEFLTYFQNEAQLEKSRLLSDRFSAERPKGSFSTLEIQRTEQGDSAMYLCASSLAVQGSTDTQYFGPGTRLTVL.